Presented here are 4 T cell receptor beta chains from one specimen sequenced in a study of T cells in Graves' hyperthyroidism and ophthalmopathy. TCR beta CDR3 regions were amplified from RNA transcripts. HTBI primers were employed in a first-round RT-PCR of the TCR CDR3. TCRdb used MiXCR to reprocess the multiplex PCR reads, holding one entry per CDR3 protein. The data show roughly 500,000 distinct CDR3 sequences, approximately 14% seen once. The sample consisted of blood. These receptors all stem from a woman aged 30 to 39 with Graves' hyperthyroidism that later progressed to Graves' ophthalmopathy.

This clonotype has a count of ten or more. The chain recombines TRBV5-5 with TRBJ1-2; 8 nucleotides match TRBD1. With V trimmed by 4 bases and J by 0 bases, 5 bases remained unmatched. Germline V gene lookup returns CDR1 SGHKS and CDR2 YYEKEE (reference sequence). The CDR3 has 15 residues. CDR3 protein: CASSKWDRSNYGYTF. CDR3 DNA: TGTGCCAGCAGCAAATGGGACAGGTCTAACTATGGCTACACCTTC.

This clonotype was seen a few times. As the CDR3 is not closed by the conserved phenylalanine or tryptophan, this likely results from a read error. CDR3 DNA: TGTGCCAGCAGCCAAGAAATGGGGCAACCCGACACTGAAGCTTTCTGT. Its protein product is CASSQEMGQPDTEAFC. The chain combines TRBV4-2 with TRBJ1-1; perhaps TRBD1 as D (5 bases). Germline-derived CDR1 and CDR2 are LGHNA and YNFKEQ. V was pared by 0 bases and J by 3 bases, with 14 bases between. This CDR3 contains 16 residues.

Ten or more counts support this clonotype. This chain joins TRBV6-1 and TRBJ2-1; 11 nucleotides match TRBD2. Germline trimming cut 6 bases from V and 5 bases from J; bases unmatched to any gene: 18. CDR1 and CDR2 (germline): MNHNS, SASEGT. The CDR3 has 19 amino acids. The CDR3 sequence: CASSSRDYHVAGGNNEQFF. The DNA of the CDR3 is TGTGCCAGCAGCTCCCGGGACTACCATGTAGCGGGAGGGAACAATGAGCAGTTCTTC.

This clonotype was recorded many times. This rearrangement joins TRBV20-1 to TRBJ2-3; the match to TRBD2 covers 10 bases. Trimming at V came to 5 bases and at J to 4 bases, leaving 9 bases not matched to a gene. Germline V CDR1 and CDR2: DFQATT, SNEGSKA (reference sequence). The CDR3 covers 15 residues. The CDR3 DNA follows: TGCAGTGCTTCACCTAGCGGGAGAGGCCCAGATACGCAGTATTTT. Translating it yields CSASPSGRGPDTQYF.